The 17 T cell receptor beta chains given below trace back to one sample, sequenced in a study of cytomegalovirus exposure and HLA in healthy donors. The PCR had 60 Vbeta and 13 Jbeta primers. Libraries were prepared by immunoSEQ multiplex PCR; TCRdb keeps only in-frame clonotypes and omits some of them. The sample consists of about 140,000 clones, approximately 80% of them appearing once. The sequenced material came from PBMCs. These receptors all come from a man aged 40-55 years in good health and CMV-seropositive.

Comment on this clone: A read error may produce the germline difference seen at one junction end. This rearrangement joins TRBV7-9 to TRBJ1-5; no clear D gene. Germline V gene sequence: CDR1 SEHNR, CDR2 FQNEAQ (reference sequence). The CDR3 length is 16 residues. CDR3 sequence (DNA): TGTTCCAGCAGCCCCGAAGTTGCGGGAGGCAATCAGCCCCAGCATTTT. It codes for CSSSPEVAGGNQPQHF.

This clone was seen a handful of times. The CDR3 bases are TGTGCCAGCAGCCGAGGACAGGGGATAACAGATACGCAGTATTTT. Translation gives CASSRGQGITDTQYF. This chain uses TRBV5-8 with TRBJ2-3; 9 nucleotides align to TRBD1. The V gene end was trimmed by 4 bases and the J gene end by 3 bases; junction bases not matched to a gene: 6. There are 15 residues in the CDR3. Germline V gene lookup returns CDR1 SGHTS and CDR2 YDEGEE.

The J gene is TRBJ2-2, the V gene TRBV5-1; 9 bases are a match to TRBD2. There are 17 residues in the CDR3. V was clipped by 4 bases and J by 2 bases; unmatched bases: 9. Germline V gene data show CDR1 as SGHRS and CDR2 as YFSETQ. The CDR3 reads CASSRKAGGLNTGELFF. CDR3 coding DNA: TGCGCCAGCAGCCGGAAGGCGGGGGGGCTAAACACCGGGGAGCTGTTTTTT.

The V and J genes are TRBV29-1 and TRBJ2-7, with TRBD1 matching over 7 bases. V shed 4 bases, J shed 3 bases, and the junction held 3 bases outside the gene matches. CDR1 and CDR2 (germline): SQVTM, ANQGSEA. This CDR3 is built from 12 residues. CDR3 nucleotide sequence: TGCAGCGTTGGCCGGGACAGCTACGAGCAGTACTTC. This encodes CSVGRDSYEQYF.

For this clone: Other DNA variants within this sample encode the same CDR3. V is TRBV5-1 and J is TRBJ1-3, with a weak D call TRBD1 (5 bases). CDR1 is SGHRS, CDR2 YFSETQ, per germline. The CDR3 consists of 14 residues. Deletions cut 3 bases from V and 0 bases from J, with 7 bases between. CDR3 in amino acids: CASSSGGSGNTIYF. As DNA, the CDR3 is TGCGCCAGCAGCTCCGGGGGCTCTGGAAACACCATATATTTT.

The V gene is TRBV27, the J gene TRBJ2-3; D unresolved. Trimming cost V 2 bases and J 1 base, with 4 bases left between them. CDR1 is MNHEY and CDR2 is SMNVEV in the germline V gene (reference sequence). The length of the CDR3 is 13 residues. CDR3 loop: CASSLLGTDTQYF. In DNA, the CDR3 is TGTGCCAGCAGTTTACTCGGCACAGATACGCAGTATTTT.

The J gene is TRBJ1-5, the V gene TRBV7-9, with 7 bases that match TRBD1. Germline CDR1 reads SEHNR; CDR2 reads FQNEAQ (reference sequence). J lost 5 bases, V lost 6 bases, and 10 bases had no gene match. The CDR3 is 15 residues long. The CDR3: CASSLGPGGYQPQHF. In DNA, the CDR3 is TGTGCCAGCAGTCTAGGCCCAGGGGGATATCAGCCCCAGCATTTT.

V is TRBV2 and J is TRBJ2-4; TRBD2 aligns across 11 bases. J gave up 0 bases and V 8 bases, and 3 bases lay outside the gene matches. The germline V gene has CDR1 SNHLY and CDR2 FYNNEI. This CDR3 spans 15 amino acids. The CDR3 region is CASAGLAGAKNIQYF. The CDR3 DNA is TGTGCCAGCGCCGGACTAGCGGGAGCCAAAAACATTCAGTACTTC.

The chain carries TRBV27 and TRBJ2-7, with D perhaps TRBD1 (5 bases). The germline V gene has CDR1 MNHEY and CDR2 SMNVEV (reference sequence). Trimming removed 3 bases at V and 3 bases at J, with 12 bases between. CDR3 length equals 14 residues. CDR3 coding DNA: TGTGCCAGCAGTTTCAAGGGGTTGGGCTACGAGCAGTACTTC. Translation gives CASSFKGLGYEQYF.

The rearrangement joins TRBV18 to TRBJ1-2; TRBD1 might be the D (5 bases). V lost 3 bases and J lost 4, with 9 bases in between. The germline CDR1 and CDR2 sequences are KGHSH and LQKENI. CDR3 length: 13 residues. The CDR3 DNA sequence: TGTGCCAGCTCACCGGACACGGCCTATGGCTACACCTTC. This gives the protein CASSPDTAYGYTF.

The chain employs TRBV25-1 and TRBJ2-3, with TRBD2 matching over 8 bases. The germline V gene encodes CDR1 MGHDK and CDR2 SYGVNS. This CDR3 has 14 amino acids. The V and J ends lost 7 bases and 7 bases, in that order; junction bases with no gene match: 10. The CDR3 DNA reads TGTGCCAGCATGAAAGCGGGGGAGTATCATACGCAGTATTTT. Protein: CASMKAGEYHTQYF.

The V and J genes are TRBV9 and TRBJ2-2, with a possible D match to TRBD2 (5 bases). Germline V gene data show CDR1 as SGDLS and CDR2 as YYNGEE. This CDR3 has 15 amino acids. V dropped 0 bases and J dropped 3 bases, with 9 bases sitting between them. This CDR3 reads CASSVGGLHTGELFF. DNA of the CDR3: TGTGCCAGCAGCGTAGGAGGGCTCCACACCGGGGAGCTGTTTTTT.

The chain links TRBV19 to TRBJ1-4; no definite D call. This CDR3 contains 14 residues. Per the germline V gene, CDR1 is LNHDA and CDR2 is SQIVND (reference sequence). V was pared by 4 bases and J by 2 bases, with 8 bases between. DNA for the CDR3: TGTGCCAGTAGTAGGGTCAGGACTAATGAAAAACTGTTTTTT. This codes for CASSRVRTNEKLFF.

The rearrangement uses TRBV2 and TRBJ2-5; D perhaps matches TRBD1 (7 bases). The CDR3 totals 14 residues. V was clipped by 10 bases and J by 5 bases, with 20 bases between them. Per germline, CDR1 SNHLY and CDR2 FYNNEI. DNA for the CDR3: TGTGCCACCACAAACCAGGGGGGACAGGAGACCCAGTACTTC. Translated, it gives CATTNQGGQETQYF.

The rearrangement joins TRBV30 to TRBJ2-3; D may be TRBD2 (6 bases). Germline values: CDR1 GTSNPN, CDR2 SVGIG (reference sequence). The CDR3 totals 12 residues. V lost 6 bases, J lost 4 bases, and 11 bases lay in between. CDR3 amino acids: CACKTGADTQYF. Written as DNA, the CDR3 is TGTGCCTGCAAGACGGGAGCAGATACGCAGTATTTT.

V usage is TRBV7-2 and J usage is TRBJ2-1; weak D call: TRBD1 (6 bases). This CDR3 region has 15 residues. CDR1 and CDR2 (germline): SGHTA, FQGNSA. Trimming stripped 5 bases from V and 4 bases from J, with 15 bases between. CDR3 coding DNA: TGTGCCAGCAGCCCTCAGGGGTTACTTTACAATGAGCAGTTCTTC. Its protein is CASSPQGLLYNEQFF.

As for this clone: Other DNA sequences in this specimen translate into the identical CDR3. In DNA form, the CDR3 reads TGTGCCAGCAGTTCGAAGGGAGATCAGCCCCAGCATTTT. The encoded protein is CASSSKGDQPQHF. The chain employs TRBV27 and TRBJ1-5; D not certain. The CDR3 is made up of 13 amino acids. Per the germline V gene, CDR1 is MNHEY and CDR2 is SMNVEV (reference sequence). V shed 4 bases and J shed 5 bases, with 9 bases lying between them.